Presented here are 11 T cell receptor beta chains from one specimen sequenced in a study of blood T cell repertoires in COVID-19. Produced via immunoSEQ multiplex PCR; TCRdb's table is partial and in-frame only. The sample includes under 350,000 clones, 85% to 90% of them seen just once. The sample taken for sequencing was peripheral blood. The origin of the receptors is a man aged 40-49 years with acute or convalescent COVID-19.

The genes are TRBV4-1 and TRBJ1-2; 12 bases agree with TRBD1. CDR1 is MGHRA, CDR2 YSYEKL, per germline. V dropped 3 bases and J dropped 0; count of bases not matched to a gene: 11. This CDR3 has 19 residues. The CDR3 DNA reads TGCGCCAGCAGCCAGGAGTGGGGGGACAGGGGGCTTACTAACTATGGCTACACCTTC. Protein: CASSQEWGDRGLTNYGYTF.

The chain has TRBV5-6 and TRBJ2-1; TRBD2 matches 7 bases. Germline V gene data show CDR1 as SGHDT and CDR2 as YYEEEE. After removal of 0 bases from V and 4 bases from J, the junction contained 4 bases not matched to a gene. This CDR3 spans 15 amino acids. CDR3 sequence: CASSLAVGRYNEQFF. As DNA, the CDR3 is TGTGCCAGCAGCTTGGCGGTCGGGAGGTACAATGAGCAGTTCTTC. Together with reference TRBV5-6 and TRBJ2-1, the CDR3 gives the full variable domain: DAGVTQSPTHLIKTRGQQVTLRCSPKSGHDTVSWYQQALGQGPQFIFQYYEEEERQRGNFPDRFSGHQFPNYSSELNVNALLLGDSALYLCASSLAVGRYNEQFFGPGTRLTVL.

The chain recombines TRBV2 with TRBJ1-2, with 7 bases that match TRBD1. The CDR3 loop spans 15 amino acids. In germline, CDR1 is SNHLY, CDR2 FYNNEI. Unmatched junction bases numbered 6, after V lost 3 bases and J lost 2 bases. CDR3 DNA sequence: TGTGCCAGCAGTGAGGTGGACAGGCTGAACTATGGCTACACCTTC. Translated: CASSEVDRLNYGYTF.

The chain recombines TRBV19 with TRBJ1-6; D is perhaps TRBD1 (6 bases). The ends were cut back, 7 bases at V and 8 bases at J, with 12 bases in the middle. The germline V gene has CDR1 LNHDA and CDR2 SQIVND (reference sequence). This CDR3 has 13 amino acids. The CDR3 nucleotides read TGTGCCAGTAACATCCAGGGGTATTCACCCCTCCACTTT. Translating it yields CASNIQGYSPLHF.

The rearrangement joins TRBV2 to TRBJ2-2; 7 bases align to TRBD1. The CDR3 totals 13 residues. V trimming: 5 bases; J trimming: 7 bases; junction bases outside the gene matches: 4. Germline CDR1 reads SNHLY; CDR2 reads FYNNEI. CDR3 bases: TGTGCCAGCAGTTGGGACAGCCGCGGGGAGCTGTTTTTT. Its translation is CASSWDSRGELFF.

V usage is TRBV6-6 and J usage is TRBJ1-2, with 8 bases aligning to TRBD1. V was pared by 5 bases and J by 8 bases, with 7 bases of the junction left unmatched. The germline CDR1 and CDR2 sequences are MNHNY and SVGAGI (reference sequence). CDR3 size: 13 residues. CDR3 bases: TGTGCCAGCAGTCGATCCAGGGGGCAGGGCTACACCTTC. Its protein is CASSRSRGQGYTF.

The J gene is TRBJ1-1, the V gene TRBV7-2, with D tentatively TRBD1 (6 bases). V lost 5 bases, J lost 4 bases, and 14 bases lay in between. The germline V gene encodes CDR1 SGHTA and CDR2 FQGNSA. The CDR3 totals 14 residues. The CDR3 loop reads CASSVGQRGTEAFF. CDR3 DNA: TGTGCCAGCAGCGTCGGACAGCGGGGCACTGAAGCTTTCTTT.

This chain connects TRBV4-1 to TRBJ2-5; 8 bases fit TRBD1. Germline CDR1 is MGHRA and CDR2 is YSYEKL. Trimming at V came to 3 bases and at J to 4 bases, leaving 10 bases not matched to a gene. CDR3 length: 16 amino acids. CDR3: CASSQEFRGRGETQYF. CDR3 DNA: TGCGCCAGCAGCCAGGAATTCAGGGGGCGCGGAGAGACCCAGTACTTC.

The genes are TRBV5-1 and TRBJ2-3; D ambiguous. The CDR3 spans 15 residues. Germline V gene lookup returns CDR1 SGHRS and CDR2 YFSETQ. V gave up 9 bases and J gave up 0 bases, with 17 bases separating them. In DNA, the CDR3 is TGCGCCACCGCGCCGCTTCCCTCTAGCACAGATACGCAGTATTTT. Amino acids: CATAPLPSSTDTQYF.

The chain joins TRBV4-1 to TRBJ2-3; D gene ambiguous. The germline V gene encodes CDR1 MGHRA and CDR2 YSYEKL. V lost 0 bases to trimming and J lost 6 bases, with 10 bases between them. This CDR3 contains 14 residues. The CDR3 DNA reads as TGCGCCAGCAGCCAAGAACGGCTGGAGGATACGCAGTATTTT. Encoded protein: CASSQERLEDTQYF.

The rearrangement links TRBV3-1 (or the pseudogene TRBV3-2) to TRBJ2-1, with D hard to call. This CDR3 region has 13 residues. Germline CDR1 is LGHDT and CDR2 is YNNKEL (reference sequence). Trimming pared 5 bases from V and 0 bases from J, leaving 5 bases between. CDR3 sequence reads: CASSILSYNEQFF. The CDR3 DNA follows: TGTGCCAGCAGCATTCTCTCCTACAATGAGCAGTTCTTC.